Listed below are T cell receptor beta chains from one sample, sequenced in a study of T cell changes during pregnancy in multiple sclerosis. Clones were sequenced by immunoSEQ multiplex PCR, and TCRdb holds only the in-frame ones, with some missing. The sample lists 76,000 or so clones; just over 90% were seen once. This specimen consisted of peripheral blood, obtained in the second trimester of pregnancy. All receptors derive from a female donor in good health, enrolled as a control in a pregnancy study. The CDR3 runs from the conserved cysteine through the conserved F or W. The order of the fields is clone size, J gene, D gene, V gene, CDR3 DNA, CDR3 protein. D genes are given only for firm matches. Clone size is not always given. Where it is, it says once, few, many or a class for expanded clones.

>NA|TRBJ1-1|NA|TRBV18
TGTGCCAGCTCACCCCGACAGGAGAACACTGAAGCTTTCTTT
CASSPRQENTEAFF
>NA|TRBJ2-2|NA|TRBV7-2
TGTGCCAGCAGCTTAAGACTCGCCGGGGAGCTGTTTTTT
CASSLRLAGELFF
>NA|TRBJ1-1|NA|TRBV11-3
TGTGCCAGCATAGGACAGACGAACACTGAAGCTTTCTTT
CASIGQTNTEAFF
>NA|TRBJ2-1|TRBD1|TRBV4-3
TGCGCCAGCAGCCAAGAAACGAGACAGGGTGGGACCAATGAGCAGTTCTTC
CASSQETRQGGTNEQFF
>NA|TRBJ2-5|TRBD2|TRBV5-5
TGTGCCAGCAGCTTTGGACTAGCGGAACAAGAGACCCAGTACTTC
CASSFGLAEQETQYF
>NA|TRBJ2-7|TRBD1|TRBV5-8
TGTGCCAGCAGCCTCGGACAGGGGGTCTACGAGCAGTACTTC
CASSLGQGVYEQYF
>NA|TRBJ2-5|NA|TRBV7-2
TGTGCCAGCAGCCCGGAGACAGGAGCACAAGAGACCCAGTACTTC
CASSPETGAQETQYF
>NA|TRBJ2-7|TRBD2|TRBV4-1
TGCGCCAGCAGCCAAGAATCCGGACTAGCGGGGGCTTACTCCTACGAGCAGTACTTC
CASSQESGLAGAYSYEQYF
>NA|TRBJ2-7|NA|TRBV5-6
TGTGCCAGCAGCTTGTATCGGGCGGCCGGGGTCGAGCAGTACTTC
CASSLYRAAGVEQYF
>NA|TRBJ1-5|TRBD1|TRBV7-2
TGTGCCAGCAGCGTCGGACAGGGGAATAGCAATCAGCCCCAGCATTTT
CASSVGQGNSNQPQHF
>NA|TRBJ2-5|NA|TRBV30
TGTGCCTGGAGCGCTACAGGGAGACCCCAGTACTTC
CAWSATGRPQYF
>once|TRBJ2-3|TRBD1|TRBV29-1
TGCAGCGGCAGACAGGGTACAGATACGCAGTATTTT
CSGRQGTDTQYF
>NA|TRBJ2-2|NA|TRBV5-7
TGTGCCAGCAGCTTGAGACAGGAAGCGAACACCGGGGAGCTGTTTTTT
CASSLRQEANTGELFF
>NA|TRBJ1-1|NA|TRBV2
TGTGCCAGCAGTGCACCGGGAGTTATGAACACTGAAGCTTTCTTT
CASSAPGVMNTEAFF
>NA|TRBJ1-3|NA|TRBV5-4
TGTGCCAGCAGCTTGGCCAGGGGCTCTGGAAACACCATATATTTT
CASSLARGSGNTIYF
>NA|TRBJ1-2|TRBD1|TRBV29-1
TGCAGCGTTGAAGGAGGGGGCCGCTACACCTTC
CSVEGGGRYTF
>NA|TRBJ2-1|TRBD2|TRBV29-1
TGCAGCGCCACTATGCGGGGGGGCCGAAATGAGCAGTTCTTC
CSATMRGGRNEQFF
>NA|TRBJ2-7|TRBD1|TRBV6-6
TGTGCCAGTGGGGGGGACAGGGACGAGCAGTACTTC
CASGGDRDEQYF
>NA|TRBJ2-7|NA|TRBV28
TGTGCCAGCAGTTTCGGACAGAACTACGAGCAGTACTTC
CASSFGQNYEQYF
>NA|TRBJ1-2|NA|TRBV15
TGTGCCACCAGCAGAGATCGAGGGATCGGCACCTTC
CATSRDRGIGTF
>NA|TRBJ1-1|TRBD1|TRBV5-1
TGCGCCAGCACCAGACAGGGGATGAACACTGAAGCTTTCTTT
CASTRQGMNTEAFF
>NA|TRBJ2-1|TRBD2|TRBV6-5
TGTGCCAGCAGTAAACTAGCGGGGAGCTACAATGAGCAGTTCTTC
CASSKLAGSYNEQFF
>NA|TRBJ1-2|NA|TRBV5-1
TGCGCCAGCAGCTTGTCAGCTAACTATGGCTACACCTTC
CASSLSANYGYTF
>NA|TRBJ1-1|TRBD1|TRBV7-2
TGTGCCAGCAGCTTAACCTCGGACAGGGGAAACACTGAAGCTTTCTTT
CASSLTSDRGNTEAFF
>once|TRBJ1-1|NA|TRBV7-9
TGTGCCAGCAGCTCTGGACGGGGGAACACTGAAGCTTTCTTT
CASSSGRGNTEAFF
>few|TRBJ2-3|NA|TRBV4-2
TGTGCCAGCAGCCAAGTCCGGGACACCATCACAGATACGCAGTATTTT
CASSQVRDTITDTQYF
>NA|TRBJ1-2|TRBD1|TRBV29-1
TGCAGCGTGACAGGGCGGACTAACTATGGCTACACCTTC
CSVTGRTNYGYTF
>NA|TRBJ1-6|TRBD1|TRBV13
TGTGCCAGCAGCTCCCGACAGGGTGCTAATTCACCCCTCCACTTT
CASSSRQGANSPLHF
>NA|TRBJ1-4|TRBD1|TRBV5-1
TGCGCCAGCAAGAATCAGGGGGCTAATGAAAAACTGTTTTTT
CASKNQGANEKLFF
>NA|TRBJ1-5|NA|TRBV15
TGTGCCACCAGCAGAGATTCCAGGGGTGCCAATCAGCCCCAGCATTTT
CATSRDSRGANQPQHF
>NA|TRBJ2-5|NA|TRBV11-2
TGTGCCAGCAGCTTATCGTCACAGGGAGGGGACCAGTACTTC
CASSLSSQGGDQYF
>NA|TRBJ1-6|TRBD1|TRBV7-6
TGTGCCAGCAGCCCGGACAGGGTTTATTCACCCCTCCACTTT
CASSPDRVYSPLHF
>NA|TRBJ2-5|NA|TRBV7-2
TGTGCCAGCAGCCGTGGAGGGGGCAAAGAGACCCAGTACTTC
CASSRGGGKETQYF
>once|TRBJ1-4|TRBD1|TRBV7-2
TGTGCCAGCAGCACAGGGGGCAGTGATGAAAAACTGTTTTTT
CASSTGGSDEKLFF
>NA|TRBJ1-3|NA|TRBV27
TGTGCCAGCAGCCAAGCGGGTATTGGAAACACCATATATTTT
CASSQAGIGNTIYF
>NA|TRBJ1-4|TRBD1|TRBV11-3
TGTGCCAGCAGCTCGGGACAGGCACCTGAAAAACTGTTTTTT
CASSSGQAPEKLFF
>once|TRBJ2-7|NA|TRBV11-2
TGTGCCAGCAGCTTAGCCATAGACAGGGCGGGAGAGCAGTACTTC
CASSLAIDRAGEQYF
>NA|TRBJ2-7|TRBD1|TRBV30
TGTGCCTGGAGGTGGCCAGGGGGCTCCTACGAGCAGTACTTC
CAWRWPGGSYEQYF
>NA|TRBJ2-3|TRBD2|TRBV5-1
TGCGCCAGCAGCTTCTCCGGGACTAGCGGCACAGATACGCAGTATTTT
CASSFSGTSGTDTQYF
>NA|TRBJ2-1|NA|TRBV5-1
TGCGCCAGCAGCCCTGGGGGGGCCAGCTCCTACAATGAGCAGTTCTTC
CASSPGGASSYNEQFF
>once|TRBJ1-1|NA|TRBV12-5
TGTGCTAGTGGTATCGTCGGGGGGATTGAAGCTTTCTTT
CASGIVGGIEAFF
>NA|TRBJ2-3|NA|TRBV6-6
TGTGCCAGCACCCGGGGGGATACGCAGTATTTT
CASTRGDTQYF
>NA|TRBJ2-1|TRBD2|TRBV11-3
TGTGCCTGCCGCCCCGCGGGACTAGCGGGGGGGTCTCCCTACAATGAGCAGTTCTTC
CACRPAGLAGGSPYNEQFF
>NA|TRBJ1-2|TRBD1|TRBV5-7
TGTGCCAGCAGCCCGGACAGGGGTTGGGGCGAATATGGCTACACCTTC
CASSPDRGWGEYGYTF
>NA|TRBJ1-4|NA|TRBV7-7
TGTGCTAGCAGCCCTAGAGCCCCCGGGAATAATGAAAAACTGTTTTTT
CASSPRAPGNNEKLFF
>NA|TRBJ2-1|NA|TRBV4-3
TGCGCCAGCAGCCAAGAATCGGGTTACAATGAGCAGTTCTTC
CASSQESGYNEQFF
>once|TRBJ2-1|TRBD1|TRBV30
TGTGCCTGGACACAGGGGTACAATGAGCAGTTCTTC
CAWTQGYNEQFF
>once|TRBJ2-3|NA|TRBV6-1
TGTGCCACCAGGGGGGGGGACCTAACGGGCGATACGCAGTATTTT
CATRGGDLTGDTQYF
>NA|TRBJ2-2|NA|TRBV7-9
TGTGCCAGCAGCAAAGTGGGGGCGGTCACCGGGGAGCTGTTTTTT
CASSKVGAVTGELFF
>NA|TRBJ1-1|NA|TRBV6-4
TGTGCCAAAGAGGGCCAAGCTTTCTTT
CAKEGQAFF
>once|TRBJ1-4|TRBD1|TRBV27
TGTGCCAGCAGTTTCCTGACAGGGGCGATAACTAATGAAAAACTGTTTTTT
CASSFLTGAITNEKLFF
>NA|TRBJ1-2|TRBD1|TRBV29-1
TGCAGCGTTGTAGCTATGGACAGGGGCCTTCATGGCTACACCTTC
CSVVAMDRGLHGYTF
>NA|TRBJ1-2|TRBD1|TRBV9
TGTGCCAGCAGCGTCGGACAGGACTACTATGGCTACACCTTC
CASSVGQDYYGYTF
>NA|TRBJ2-3|NA|TRBV7-2
TGTGCCAGCAGCTTAAACCCTACGACAGATACGCAGTATTTT
CASSLNPTTDTQYF
>NA|TRBJ1-2|TRBD1|TRBV30
TGTGCCTGGAGTGTTCAGGGGGGCTATGGCTACACCTTC
CAWSVQGGYGYTF
>NA|TRBJ2-3|NA|TRBV11-3
TGTGCCAGCAGCCCCCGGGACTCGGTCCTCACAGATACGCAGTATTTT
CASSPRDSVLTDTQYF
>NA|TRBJ2-7|TRBD1|TRBV10-3
TGTGCCATCAGTGAGGGACAGGGTTGGGGGTCCTACGAGCAGTACTTC
CAISEGQGWGSYEQYF
>NA|TRBJ1-1|NA|TRBV5-1
TGCGCCAGCAGCTTGGCAGGGGTGGACACTGAAGCTTTCTTT
CASSLAGVDTEAFF
>NA|TRBJ2-7|NA|TRBV5-1
TGCGCCAGCAGACCAATGAGCTCCTACGAGCAGTACTTC
CASRPMSSYEQYF